This T cell receptor (beta chain) was sequenced during a study of T-cell reconstitution after alpha-beta-depleted transplantation in children. Study-wide results and caveats: Several patients had high TCRbeta diversity at day 60; it came from surviving recipient T cells and thymic progenitors. T-cell counts and diversity at one year following transplant were attributed mainly to newly produced T cells.

To note about this clonotype: No antigen is known for it.

Germline assignment: CDR1 SGHRS and CDR2 YFSETQ. V gave up 4 bases and J gave up 9 bases, with 19 bases separating them. This CDR3 contains 14 residues. Preparing the TCRbeta library involved the use of unique molecular identifiers. TCRdb re-called the PCR reads through MiXCR, storing one row per CDR3 protein. Here the sample spans some 200,000 distinct CDR3 sequences, under 8.5% being singletons. The rearrangement uses TRBV5-1 and TRBJ1-2; D perhaps matches TRBD1 (6 bases). This TCR was sampled from a male patient aged 2-15 years who had a stem cell transplant for acute myeloid leukemia, so the T cells may come from the graft donor. The specimen comprised PBMCs, mostly from graft donor cells, sampled 360 days after TCRalphabeta/CD19-depleted stem cell transplant. CDR3 coding DNA: TGCGCCAGCAGCACCGAAGGGCGGGGGCTTAGCTACACCTTC. Protein: CASSTEGRGLSYTF.